These 20 T cell receptor beta chains came from one sample sequenced in a study of CD8 T cells in Susac syndrome. After extraction with the RNeasy kit, about 0.45 to 1 ug of the RNA was reverse transcribed using random hexamers. In TCRdb, the immunoSEQ multiplex PCR reads were re-called with MiXCR into one record per CDR3 protein. The top ten clones hold 0.18% of a sample with a few hundred thousand distinct CDR3 sequences, 75% to 90% of them seen once. The sample consisted of CD8+ T cells from PBMCs. The source is a human donor with multiple sclerosis.

The chain carries TRBV5-1 and TRBJ2-2; the match to TRBD2 covers 11 bases. CDR3 length: 17 residues. Germline CDR1 and CDR2: SGHRS and YFSETQ. The trim removed 4 bases at V and 6 bases at J, leaving 11 bases unmatched. CDR3 sequence reads: CASSTSLAGESPGELFF. CDR3 coding DNA: TGCGCCAGCAGCACCTCACTAGCGGGAGAATCCCCCGGGGAGCTGTTTTTT.

The chain employs TRBV10-3 and TRBJ1-1; D call uncertain. This CDR3 region has 12 residues. Germline V CDR1 and CDR2: ENHRY, SYGVKD. V was pared by 6 bases and J by 5 bases, with 10 bases between. DNA of the CDR3: TGTGCCATCAGGGTAGGTGGAACTGAAGCTTTCTTT. It is translated as CAIRVGGTEAFF.

V gene TRBV11-1 combines with J gene TRBJ1-6, with D hard to call. Germline CDR1 reads SGHAT; CDR2 reads FQDESV (reference sequence). Between the trimmed V and J ends, which lost 4 bases and 10 bases, there was a span of 26 bases. This CDR3 has 18 amino acids. The CDR3 sequence is CASSSTLRETQGMSPLHF. The CDR3 DNA is TGTGCCAGCAGCTCGACTCTCCGGGAAACTCAAGGGATGTCACCCCTCCACTTT. Full variable domain (rest looked up from reference TRBV11-1 and TRBJ1-6): EAEVAQSPRYKITEKSQAVAFWCDPISGHATLYWYRQILGQGPELLVQFQDESVVDDSQLPKDRFSAERLKGVDSTLKIQPAELGDSAMYLCASSSTLRETQGMSPLHFGNGTRLTVT.

V and J are TRBV9 and TRBJ2-7; 7 bases are a match to TRBD1. The V gene end was trimmed by 4 bases and the J gene end by 0 bases; junction bases not matched to a gene: 4. The CDR3 runs 14 residues. CDR1 is SGDLS, CDR2 YYNGEE, per germline. CDR3 DNA sequence: TGTGCCAGCAGCACGACAGGGAGCTCCTACGAGCAGTACTTC. It codes for CASSTTGSSYEQYF.

The chain employs TRBV5-5 and TRBJ2-7; no definite D call. Trimming removed 1 base from V and 4 bases from J, with 12 bases in between. From germline, CDR1 is SGHKS and CDR2 YYEKEE (reference sequence). CDR3 size: 14 residues. The CDR3 DNA reads as TGTGCCAGCAGCTTGCCACAGTCGCAATACGAGCAGTACTTC. Residues: CASSLPQSQYEQYF.

V usage is TRBV2 and J usage is TRBJ1-1, with a weak D call TRBD1 (5 bases). V gave up 9 bases and J gave up 7 bases, with 9 bases separating them. In germline, CDR1 is SNHLY, CDR2 FYNNEI. CDR3 size: 10 residues. CDR3 sequence: CASLQVEAFF. CDR3 coding DNA: TGTGCCAGTTTACAGGTTGAAGCTTTCTTT.

The chain recombines TRBV12-3 or TRBV12-4 with TRBJ2-6, with D uncertain. V was trimmed by 4 bases and J by 1 base, leaving 8 bases between them. This CDR3 contains 15 residues. The CDR3, as DNA: TGTGCCAGCAGTTCCACGGAGTCTGGGGCCAACGTCCTGACTTTC. As protein: CASSSTESGANVLTF.

The gene calls are TRBV29-1 and TRBJ2-7; D not resolved. Germline V CDR1 and CDR2: SQVTM, ANQGSEA. The CDR3 runs 13 residues. Trimming pared 4 bases from V and 2 bases from J, leaving 12 bases between. Here the CDR3 reads CSVGGTQTYEQYF. DNA for the CDR3: TGCAGCGTTGGAGGAACGCAAACCTACGAGCAGTACTTC.

In DNA form, the CDR3 reads TGTGCCACCAGCAGACCATTTAGACAGGGCGAGAACACTGAAGCTTTCTTT. It is translated as CATSRPFRQGENTEAFF. V is TRBV15 and J is TRBJ1-1; TRBD1 matches at 7 bases. Trimming cost V 2 bases and J 1 base; bases outside gene matches: 10. This CDR3 comprises 17 residues. Germline V CDR1 and CDR2: LNHNV, YYDKDF (reference sequence).

The rearrangement links TRBV6-1 to TRBJ2-7; the match to TRBD2 covers 7 bases. Germline assignment: CDR1 MNHNS and CDR2 SASEGT. The V and J ends lost 6 bases and 3 bases, in that order; junction bases with no gene match: 8. The CDR3 sequence is 14 residues long. The CDR3 DNA sequence: TGTGCCAGCAGCCCCAGCGGGGATTACTACGAGCAGTACTTC. Protein sequence: CASSPSGDYYEQYF.

This chain links TRBV12-2 with TRBJ1-1; TRBD1 is the table's D call, not checked against the DNA. TRBV12-2 has pseudogene status. The CDR3 consists of 14 residues. The CDR3 DNA reads TGTGCAAGTCGCCCCGGCAGGGGGCGGACTGAAGCTTTCTTT. This gives the protein CASRPGRGRTEAFF.

The chain employs TRBV9 and TRBJ2-4; 8 bases map to TRBD1. The CDR3 covers 14 residues. Germline V lookup: CDR1 SGDLS, CDR2 YYNGEE. V was pared by 3 bases and J by 5 bases, with 4 bases of the junction left unmatched. DNA for the CDR3: TGTGCCAGCAGCGCCACAGGGGGTGAAAACATTCAGTACTTC. This translates into CASSATGGENIQYF.

This chain joins TRBV6-5 and TRBJ2-7; no reliable D call. V lost 0 bases to trimming and J lost 5 bases, with 17 bases between them. This CDR3 contains 16 residues. Germline V lookup: CDR1 MNHEY, CDR2 SVGAGI. DNA of the CDR3: TGTGCCAGCAGTTACTCATCCGGGTCCCCAGAGGACGAGCAGTACTTC. Protein product: CASSYSSGSPEDEQYF.

There are a few counts of this clonotype. The chain couples TRBV10-3 to TRBJ2-2, with D perhaps TRBD1 (5 bases). The germline gives CDR1 ENHRY, CDR2 SYGVKD. The CDR3 loop spans 13 amino acids. Trimming took 6 bases from V and 0 from J, leaving 5 bases between them. CDR3 residues: CAIRGPNTGELFF. The CDR3 nucleotides read TGTGCCATCAGGGGGCCGAACACCGGGGAGCTGTTTTTT.

The chain recombines TRBV29-1 with TRBJ2-1; 8 nucleotides align to TRBD2. CDR3 length equals 13 residues. Looked up from germline, CDR1 is SQVTM and CDR2 is ANQGSEA. The junction had 7 bases not matched to a gene; V was cut back by 5 bases and J by 7 bases. The CDR3 sequence is CSVPSGWGNEQFF. Here the CDR3 DNA reads TGCAGCGTTCCTAGCGGGTGGGGGAATGAGCAGTTCTTC.

V and J are TRBV7-9 and TRBJ1-4; D unclear. Trimming removed 5 bases from V and 2 bases from J, with 12 bases in between. The CDR3 runs to 15 residues. Germline-derived CDR1 and CDR2 are SEHNR and FQNEAQ (reference sequence). CDR3 loop: CASSPVGGTNEKLFF. The CDR3 DNA follows: TGTGCCAGCAGCCCCGTCGGAGGCACTAATGAAAAACTGTTTTTT. Using reference TRBV7-9 and TRBJ1-4 for the parts outside the CDR3, the full variable domain is DTGVSQNPRHKITKRGQNVTFRCDPISEHNRLYWYRQTLGQGPEFLTYFQNEAQLEKSRLLSDRFSAERPKGSFSTLEIQRTEQGDSAMYLCASSPVGGTNEKLFFGSGTQLSVL.

The chain has TRBV30 and TRBJ2-1; D might be TRBD2 (7 bases). This CDR3 has 15 amino acids. CDR1 and CDR2 from the germline V gene are GTSNPN and SVGIG (reference sequence). Deletions cut 7 bases from V and 4 bases from J, with 20 bases between. CDR3 nucleotide sequence: TGTGCCTCGTCCTTGAGGGGGGGTACGTACAATGAGCAGTTCTTC. It translates to CASSLRGGTYNEQFF.

The V gene is TRBV7-2, the J gene TRBJ2-1; TRBD1 matches 9 bases. Germline CDR1 and CDR2: SGHTA and FQGNSA. The CDR3 sequence is 15 residues long. J lost 3 bases, V lost 5 bases, and 5 bases had no gene match. As DNA, the CDR3 is TGTGCCAGCAGCCACCCGGGACAGGGCTACAATGAGCAGTTCTTC. It encodes CASSHPGQGYNEQFF.

The chain joins TRBV6-5 to TRBJ2-2, with unresolved D. This CDR3 is built from 13 residues. The ends were cut back, 6 bases at V and 6 bases at J, with 11 bases in the middle. Per the germline V gene, CDR1 is MNHEY and CDR2 is SVGAGI. The CDR3 region has the DNA TGTGCCAGCAGCCCTGGATGGGCCGGGGAGCTGTTTTTT. It specifies CASSPGWAGELFF.

This chain uses TRBV7-2 with TRBJ1-3; tentative D call: TRBD1 (5 bases). Germline CDR1 is SGHTA and CDR2 is FQGNSA. The CDR3 is made up of 15 amino acids. Trimming removed 5 bases at V and 5 bases at J, with 16 bases between. Written as DNA, the CDR3 is TGTGCCAGCAGCCCTAATCCGGGACGTAGAAACACCATATATTTT. Protein: CASSPNPGRRNTIYF.